This is a list of T cell receptor beta chains from one sample in a study of technical replicates of blood from a few donors. Only in-frame clones appear in the TCRdb table, and some are missing; sequencing was by immunoSEQ multiplex PCR. The sample records tens of thousands of clones, over 90% being singletons. The specimen sequenced was PBMCs. The receptors derive from a human donor in good health. Some clones in this sample may be carry-over from other donors' samples. The CDR3 runs from the conserved cysteine through the conserved F or W. Each record gives: D gene, V gene, J gene, clone size, CDR3 protein, CDR3 DNA. The D gene is left open where the match is weak. Part of the rows lack a size; the others show once, few, many or a class for expanded clones.

D: -; V: TRBV11-2; J: TRBJ2-2; size: -; CDR3: CASSLQHGELFF; DNA: TGTGCCAGCAGCTTACAACACGGGGAGCTGTTTTTT
D: TRBD1; V: TRBV11-2; J: TRBJ2-6; size: -; CDR3: CASSTGTGGASGANVLTF; DNA: TGTGCCAGCAGCACCGGGACAGGGGGCGCTTCGGGGGCCAACGTCCTGACTTTC
D: -; V: TRBV4-2; J: TRBJ1-3; size: -; CDR3: CASSPPQGQQGNTIYF; DNA: TGTGCCAGCAGCCCTCCCCAAGGACAGCAGGGAAACACCATATATTTT
D: -; V: TRBV7-2; J: TRBJ2-7; size: -; CDR3: CASSSRSDYEQYF; DNA: TGTGCCAGCAGCTCCCGATCAGATTACGAGCAGTACTTC
D: -; V: TRBV2; J: TRBJ2-6; size: -; CDR3: CASSEANPRNRDLTNYSGANVLTF; DNA: TGTGCCAGCAGTGAAGCGAACCCTCGCAACAGGGACCTAACCAACTATTCTGGGGCCAACGTCCTGACTTTC
D: TRBD1; V: TRBV19; J: TRBJ1-2; size: -; CDR3: CASSAVSTGTGKLYGYTF; DNA: TGTGCCAGTAGTGCAGTGAGCACCGGGACAGGAAAGCTCTATGGCTACACCTTC
D: TRBD1; V: TRBV7-3; J: TRBJ2-5; size: -; CDR3: CASSLTGGEETQYF; DNA: TGTGCCAGCAGCTTGACAGGGGGCGAAGAGACCCAGTACTTC
D: -; V: TRBV7-9; J: TRBJ1-2; size: -; CDR3: CASSTDWYGYTF; DNA: TGTGCCAGCAGCACCGACTGGTATGGCTACACCTTC
D: TRBD2; V: TRBV6-1; J: TRBJ2-6; size: -; CDR3: CASSEERGAGANVLTF; DNA: TGTGCCAGCAGTGAAGAGCGGGGAGCTGGGGCCAACGTCCTGACTTTC
D: TRBD1; V: TRBV9; J: TRBJ1-2; size: -; CDR3: CASSVAPGQGSGYTF; DNA: TGTGCCAGCAGCGTAGCCCCCGGACAGGGCTCTGGCTACACCTTC
D: TRBD1; V: TRBV5-4; J: TRBJ1-2; size: -; CDR3: CASSSDRPIYGYTF; DNA: TGTGCCAGCAGCTCGGACAGGCCAATATATGGCTACACCTTC
D: -; V: TRBV18; J: TRBJ1-2; size: -; CDR3: CASSPGGGSHGYTF; DNA: TGTGCCAGCTCACCCGGCGGAGGCAGCCATGGCTACACCTTC
D: TRBD1; V: TRBV10-2; J: TRBJ2-7; size: -; CDR3: CASSEWTGDYEQYF; DNA: TGCGCCAGCAGTGAGTGGACAGGGGACTACGAGCAGTACTTC
D: -; V: TRBV7-8; J: TRBJ1-4; size: -; CDR3: CASRLSEANEKLFF; DNA: TGTGCCAGCAGACTCAGCGAGGCTAATGAAAAACTGTTTTTT
D: -; V: TRBV7-3; J: TRBJ2-1; size: -; CDR3: CASSSRELGDEQFF; DNA: TGTGCCAGCAGCTCCCGGGAGCTCGGGGATGAGCAGTTCTTC
D: TRBD1; V: TRBV7-3; J: TRBJ2-5; size: -; CDR3: CASSHGTGRQETQYF; DNA: TGTGCCAGCAGCCACGGGACAGGACGCCAAGAGACCCAGTACTTC
D: -; V: TRBV6-4; J: TRBJ2-3; size: -; CDR3: CASSDMGAASDTQYF; DNA: TGTGCCAGCAGTGATATGGGGGCGGCATCAGATACGCAGTATTTT
D: TRBD1; V: TRBV5-4; J: TRBJ1-1; size: -; CDR3: CASSRGTGGRYTEAFF; DNA: TGTGCCAGCAGCCGAGGGACAGGGGGCCGGTACACTGAAGCTTTCTTT
D: TRBD2; V: TRBV7-2; J: TRBJ2-1; size: -; CDR3: CASSLRTSGVLLLEQFF; DNA: TGTGCCAGCAGCTTAAGGACTAGCGGTGTCCTTCTTTTGGAGCAGTTCTTC
D: -; V: TRBV19; J: TRBJ1-2; size: -; CDR3: CASRDTFDYGYTF; DNA: TGTGCCAGTAGGGACACCTTTGACTATGGCTACACCTTC
D: -; V: TRBV15; J: TRBJ2-3; size: -; CDR3: CATSRDLSRSITGTQYF; DNA: TGTGCCACCAGCAGAGATTTATCGAGGAGTATCACAGGAACGCAGTATTTT
D: -; V: TRBV27; J: TRBJ2-1; size: -; CDR3: CASSLRAFYNEQFF; DNA: TGTGCCAGCAGTTTGCGGGCCTTCTACAATGAGCAGTTCTTC
D: -; V: TRBV5-4; J: TRBJ2-2; size: -; CDR3: CASSLAQGTGELFF; DNA: TGTGCCAGCAGCTTGGCTCAGGGGACCGGGGAGCTGTTTTTT
D: -; V: TRBV19; J: TRBJ1-2; size: -; CDR3: CASSIAGTIGYTF; DNA: TGTGCCAGTAGTATAGCCGGGACAATAGGCTACACCTTC
D: -; V: TRBV2; J: TRBJ2-1; size: -; CDR3: CASSAGLGGASGEQFF; DNA: TGTGCCAGCAGTGCGGGCTTGGGGGGGGCTAGCGGTGAGCAGTTCTTC
D: TRBD2; V: TRBV9; J: TRBJ2-1; size: -; CDR3: CASSVLAGGYNEQFF; DNA: TGTGCCAGCAGCGTATTAGCGGGAGGCTACAATGAGCAGTTCTTC
D: -; V: TRBV5-1; J: TRBJ1-1; size: -; CDR3: CASSLEQALNTEAFF; DNA: TGCGCCAGCAGCTTGGAACAGGCGCTGAACACTGAAGCTTTCTTT
D: TRBD1; V: TRBV4-3; J: TRBJ1-2; size: -; CDR3: CASSQARTGLNYGYTF; DNA: TGCGCCAGCAGCCAAGCCAGGACAGGGCTAAACTATGGCTACACCTTC
D: TRBD1; V: TRBV7-3; J: TRBJ1-4; size: once; CDR3: CASSSIRQGAGGEKLFF; DNA: TGTGCCAGCAGCTCGATTAGACAGGGGGCCGGCGGAGAAAAACTGTTTTTT
D: -; V: TRBV27; J: TRBJ1-1; size: -; CDR3: CASSTRGVSEAFF; DNA: TGTGCCAGCAGTACCCGCGGAGTCTCTGAAGCTTTCTTT
D: -; V: TRBV11-2; J: TRBJ1-2; size: once; CDR3: CASSLGGRGYTF; DNA: TGTGCCAGCAGCTTAGGAGGGAGAGGCTACACCTTC
D: -; V: TRBV25-1; J: TRBJ2-1; size: -; CDR3: CASSDISYEQFF; DNA: TGTGCCAGCAGTGATATTAGCTATGAGCAGTTCTTC
D: TRBD2; V: TRBV27; J: TRBJ2-7; size: -; CDR3: CASRLTSGSSYEQYF; DNA: TGTGCCAGCAGACTGACTAGCGGGAGCTCCTACGAGCAGTACTTC
D: -; V: TRBV19; J: TRBJ2-7; size: -; CDR3: CASSIGQGIVYEQYF; DNA: TGTGCCAGTAGTATAGGTCAGGGAATTGTCTACGAGCAGTACTTC
D: -; V: TRBV28; J: TRBJ2-2; size: -; CDR3: CASSPGQTGELFF; DNA: TGTGCCAGCAGTCCAGGACAGACCGGGGAGCTGTTTTTT
D: TRBD1; V: TRBV28; J: TRBJ2-1; size: -; CDR3: CASSSSGTGDNNEQFF; DNA: TGTGCCAGCAGTTCCTCCGGGACAGGGGATAACAATGAGCAGTTCTTC
D: TRBD2; V: TRBV30; J: TRBJ2-5; size: -; CDR3: CAFTSGRARDF; DNA: TGTGCCTTCACTAGCGGGAGGGCCAGGGACTTC
D: -; V: TRBV14; J: TRBJ1-1; size: -; CDR3: CASSHQVGGRTFF; DNA: TGTGCCAGCAGCCACCAGGTAGGGGGAAGAACTTTCTTT
D: TRBD2; V: TRBV7-2; J: TRBJ2-3; size: -; CDR3: CASSPRLAGGKLDTQYF; DNA: TGTGCCAGCAGCCCTCGACTAGCGGGGGGAAAATTAGATACGCAGTATTTT
D: TRBD1; V: TRBV19; J: TRBJ2-3; size: -; CDR3: CASSIKGATDTQYF; DNA: TGTGCCAGTAGTATTAAGGGGGCGACAGATACGCAGTATTTT
D: TRBD2; V: TRBV6-5; J: TRBJ2-1; size: -; CDR3: CASTSPSGRADEQFF; DNA: TGTGCCAGCACCTCCCCGAGCGGGAGGGCCGATGAGCAGTTCTTC
D: TRBD2; V: TRBV7-3; J: TRBJ2-3; size: -; CDR3: CASSPSSGGGTDTQYF; DNA: TGTGCCAGCAGCCCATCTAGCGGGGGAGGCACAGATACGCAGTATTTT
D: TRBD2; V: TRBV5-1; J: TRBJ2-3; size: -; CDR3: CASSWGLVPDTQYF; DNA: TGCGCCAGCAGCTGGGGACTAGTCCCAGATACGCAGTATTTT
D: -; V: TRBV7-9; J: TRBJ1-2; size: -; CDR3: CASSPRGAERSYGYTF; DNA: TGTGCCAGCAGCCCACGGGGGGCTGAAAGGAGCTATGGCTACACCTTC
D: TRBD2; V: TRBV5-6; J: TRBJ2-7; size: once; CDR3: CASSRGAYEQYF; DNA: TGTGCCAGCAGCCGGGGGGCCTACGAGCAGTACTTC
D: TRBD1; V: TRBV6-5; J: TRBJ1-2; size: -; CDR3: CASSNRGRYGYTF; DNA: TGTGCCAGCAGTAACAGGGGACGATATGGCTACACCTTC
D: TRBD2; V: TRBV10-3; J: TRBJ2-5; size: -; CDR3: CATRTSGSPQYF; DNA: TGTGCCACCCGGACTAGCGGCTCGCCCCAGTACTTC
D: TRBD2; V: TRBV7-7; J: TRBJ2-1; size: -; CDR3: CASSSGTTNEQFF; DNA: TGTGCCAGCAGCTCCGGGACTACAAATGAGCAGTTCTTC
D: -; V: TRBV7-2; J: TRBJ2-7; size: once; CDR3: CASKLTGTYEQYF; DNA: TGTGCCAGCAAATTGACGGGTACCTACGAGCAGTACTTC
D: TRBD1; V: TRBV7-9; J: TRBJ1-1; size: once; CDR3: CASSTGQGADRAFF; DNA: TGTGCCAGCAGCACGGGACAGGGGGCGGATAGAGCTTTCTTT
D: -; V: TRBV11-1; J: TRBJ1-5; size: -; CDR3: CASSPSLNQPQHF; DNA: TGTGCCAGCAGCCCGTCTCTGAATCAGCCCCAGCATTTT
D: TRBD1; V: TRBV2; J: TRBJ2-7; size: -; CDR3: CASHLQGRTYEQYF; DNA: TGTGCCAGCCACTTACAGGGGAGAACCTACGAGCAGTACTTC
D: -; V: TRBV4-3; J: TRBJ1-1; size: -; CDR3: CASSQVSQGGTEAFF; DNA: TGCGCCAGCAGCCAAGTTTCACAGGGCGGGACTGAAGCTTTCTTT